Listed below are T cell receptor beta chains from one sample, sequenced in a study of blood T cell repertoires in COVID-19. Some clones are missing from TCRdb's copy, which holds only in-frame ones; the method was immunoSEQ multiplex PCR. The sample lists some 280,000 clones; approximately 91% were seen once. The sequenced sample was peripheral blood. The receptors were sampled from a middle-aged woman who had recovered from COVID-19. Both conserved end residues are part of each CDR3. A D gene is named only where the DNA matches it firmly. Size is stated for part of the rows, as once, few or many counts, or as a class when the clone is expanded.

J: TRBJ1-1
size: NA
D: TRBD1
V: TRBV6-5
DNA: TGTGCCAGCAGTTACGGTACAGGGGGCAACACTGAAGCTTTCTTT
CDR3: CASSYGTGGNTEAFF

J: TRBJ1-6
size: NA
D: TRBD1
V: TRBV18
DNA: TGTGCCAGCTCTCCGGGACAGGGGGCGCCGAATTCACCCCTCCACTTT
CDR3: CASSPGQGAPNSPLHF

J: TRBJ2-5
size: NA
D: NA
V: TRBV6-5
DNA: TGTGCCAGCAGTCACCGGGACTGGGTGTCCCAGTACTTC
CDR3: CASSHRDWVSQYF

J: TRBJ1-1
size: once
D: NA
V: TRBV5-1
DNA: TGCGCCAGCAGCTTACCAGGCGGGGGGCTTCCTGAAGCTTTCTTT
CDR3: CASSLPGGGLPEAFF

J: TRBJ2-1
size: NA
D: TRBD2
V: TRBV30
DNA: TGTGCCTGGAACGTAGCGGGACCAAGTGAGCAGTTCTTC
CDR3: CAWNVAGPSEQFF

J: TRBJ2-1
size: NA
D: NA
V: TRBV6-2/TRBV6-3
DNA: NA
CDR3: CASSTSGLAGWNEQFF

J: TRBJ2-5
size: NA
D: TRBD1
V: TRBV6-1
DNA: TGTGCCAGCAGTGAAGCGCTTGACAGGGGGTGGCAGACCCAGTACTTC
CDR3: CASSEALDRGWQTQYF

J: TRBJ2-5
size: NA
D: NA
V: TRBV28
DNA: TGTGCCAGCAGGCCAGGGGGCGGGAGTTCGGAGACCCAGTACTTC
CDR3: CASRPGGGSSETQYF

J: TRBJ2-3
size: NA
D: NA
V: TRBV27
DNA: TGTGCCAGCAGTTTATCAGTCGGGAGTTTCACAGATACGCAGTATTTT
CDR3: CASSLSVGSFTDTQYF

J: TRBJ2-1
size: NA
D: TRBD2
V: TRBV3-1/TRBV3-2
DNA: TGTGCCAGCAGCCAAGGATTTCTAGCGGGGAGCTCCTACAATGAGCAGTTCTTC
CDR3: CASSQGFLAGSSYNEQFF

J: TRBJ1-2
size: many
D: NA
V: TRBV29-1
DNA: TGCAGCGTCAGCAAGGACAGTCAAGGCTACACCTTC
CDR3: CSVSKDSQGYTF

J: TRBJ2-2
size: once
D: TRBD2
V: TRBV7-2
DNA: TGTGCCAGCAGCCAACAACCAGCGGGAGCCTTTGGGGAGCTGTTTTTT
CDR3: CASSQQPAGAFGELFF

J: TRBJ2-3
size: NA
D: TRBD2
V: TRBV4-1
DNA: TGCGCCAGCAGCCAAGTCGGACTAGCGAGAGATACGCAGTATTTT
CDR3: CASSQVGLARDTQYF

J: TRBJ1-6
size: few
D: TRBD1
V: TRBV2
DNA: TGTGCCAGCAATAGACAGGGAGATTCACCCCTCCACTTT
CDR3: CASNRQGDSPLHF

J: TRBJ1-1
size: NA
D: NA
V: TRBV19
DNA: TGTGCCAGTAGGCTGGGAGTGTGGGGGAACACTGAAGCTTTCTTT
CDR3: CASRLGVWGNTEAFF

J: TRBJ1-1
size: NA
D: TRBD1
V: TRBV11-3
DNA: TGTGCCAGCAGCTTAGATAGCGGGACAGGGGGCTCGGGGACTGAAGCTTTCTTT
CDR3: CASSLDSGTGGSGTEAFF

J: TRBJ2-1
size: NA
D: TRBD2
V: TRBV5-1
DNA: TGCGCCAGCAGCGTACTACTAGCGGGAGGGGACAATGAGCAGTTCTTC
CDR3: CASSVLLAGGDNEQFF